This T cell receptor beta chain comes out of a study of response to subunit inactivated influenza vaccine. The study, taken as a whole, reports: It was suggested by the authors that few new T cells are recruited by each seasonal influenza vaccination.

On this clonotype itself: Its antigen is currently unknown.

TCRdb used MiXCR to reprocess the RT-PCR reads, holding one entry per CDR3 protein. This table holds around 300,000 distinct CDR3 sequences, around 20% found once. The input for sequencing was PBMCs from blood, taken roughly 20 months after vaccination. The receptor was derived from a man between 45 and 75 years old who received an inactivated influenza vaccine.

CDR3 region: CSVGEGSGSLTYNEQFF. The DNA for the CDR3 is TGCAGCGTTGGCGAGGGTAGCGGGAGTTTGACCTACAATGAGCAGTTCTTC. The chain is built from TRBV29-1 and TRBJ2-1; 9 bases match TRBD2. Germline V gene data show CDR1 as SQVTM and CDR2 as ANQGSEA. The CDR3 consists of 17 residues. The trim removed 4 bases at V and 2 bases at J, leaving 12 bases unmatched.